These 23 T cell receptor beta chains were all obtained from the same sample, sequenced in a study of PD-1 blockade in classical Hodgkin lymphoma. Data came from immunoSEQ multiplex PCR; TCRdb stores just in-frame clones and leaves some out. The sample has around 16,000 clones; around 84% are singletons. Time point here: newly diagnosed, previously untreated cHL patient sample. Researchers report purifying CD4+ T cells from thawed PBMCs by magnetic negative selection. Sequencing was carried out using CD4+ T cells from blood. The receptors were gathered from a human donor with classical Hodgkin lymphoma.

The rearrangement joins TRBV5-1 to TRBJ2-2; D not certain. Germline V gene lookup returns CDR1 SGHRS and CDR2 YFSETQ. V was clipped by 3 bases and J by 7 bases, with 10 bases between them. This CDR3 contains 13 residues. CDR3 loop: CASSSSWNGELFF. The CDR3 DNA is TGCGCCAGCAGCTCCTCCTGGAACGGGGAGCTGTTTTTT.

V and J are TRBV11-3 and TRBJ2-5; D not certain. V shed 1 base and J shed 1 base, with 7 bases lying between them. The CDR3 totals 14 residues. Germline CDR1 is SGHNT and CDR2 is YENEEA. CDR3 loop: CASSLGVSQETQYF. The CDR3 DNA reads as TGTGCCAGCAGCTTAGGGGTCAGCCAAGAGACCCAGTACTTC.

V gene TRBV2 combines with J gene TRBJ2-1; possibly TRBD2 for D (5 bases). CDR1 SNHLY and CDR2 FYNNEI come from the germline V gene. Deletions cut 3 bases from V and 5 bases from J, with 8 bases between. The CDR3 totals 13 residues. This chain's CDR3 is CASSDTLDNEQFF. The CDR3 DNA is TGTGCCAGCAGTGACACACTAGACAATGAGCAGTTCTTC.

The rearrangement uses TRBV7-2 and TRBJ2-1, with 8 bases matching TRBD2. From germline, CDR1 is SGHTA and CDR2 FQGNSA. This CDR3 is 14 amino acids long. The trim removed 5 bases at V and 6 bases at J, leaving 6 bases unmatched. This chain's CDR3 is CASSRLTSANEQFF. The CDR3 DNA sequence: TGTGCCAGCAGCCGCCTGACTAGCGCCAATGAGCAGTTCTTC.

This sequence joins TRBV19 and TRBJ2-7, with D perhaps matching TRBD2 (5 bases). The V gene's germline CDR1 is LNHDA and CDR2 SQIVND (reference sequence). The CDR3 runs to 15 residues. The V and J ends lost 3 bases and 0 bases respectively, with 12 bases between them. CDR3 residues: CASSIEGSNSYEQYF. CDR3 DNA sequence: TGTGCCAGTAGTATTGAGGGTTCAAACTCCTACGAGCAGTACTTC. The full variable domain, completed using reference TRBV19 and TRBJ2-7, is DGGITQSPKYLFRKEGQNVTLSCEQNLNHDAMYWYRQDPGQGLRLIYYSQIVNDFQKGDIAEGYSVSREKKESFPLTVTSAQKNPTAFYLCASSIEGSNSYEQYFGPGTRLTVT.

The chain carries TRBV19 and TRBJ2-4; the D is unclear. Trimming removed 3 bases at V and 7 bases at J, with 22 bases between. The germline V gene encodes CDR1 LNHDA and CDR2 SQIVND (reference sequence). The CDR3 contains 17 residues. CDR3 DNA: TGTGCCAGTAGTATCGCACCGACGACGCACCAACGGAACATTCAGTACTTC. This codes for CASSIAPTTHQRNIQYF.

This chain joins TRBV5-4 and TRBJ1-2, with D perhaps matching TRBD1 (6 bases). The CDR3 runs to 13 residues. V gave up 5 bases and J gave up 8 bases, with 16 bases separating them. Looked up from germline, CDR1 is SGHNT and CDR2 is YYREEE (reference sequence). The CDR3, as DNA: TGTGCCAGCAGGAGTAACAGGGCCGGGGGCTACACCTTC. Translation: CASRSNRAGGYTF.

J is TRBJ2-1 and V is TRBV7-2, with 10 positions matching TRBD2. Trimming took 0 bases from V and 8 from J; bases not matched to a gene: 10. The V gene's germline CDR1 is SGHTA and CDR2 FQGNSA. This CDR3 contains 17 residues. CDR3 nucleotide sequence: TGTGCCAGCAGCTTAGCTCCAGCGGGAGGGCCATGGGATGAGCAGTTCTTC. Residues: CASSLAPAGGPWDEQFF.

The chain combines TRBV6-6 with TRBJ1-2, with 7 bases lining up with TRBD1. V was pared by 6 bases and J by 3 bases, with 4 bases of the junction left unmatched. CDR1 is MNHNY and CDR2 is SVGAGI in the germline V gene (reference sequence). This CDR3 is built from 13 residues. The CDR3 is CASSTTGDYGYTF. The CDR3 DNA is TGTGCCAGCAGCACCACAGGGGACTATGGCTACACCTTC.

The count of this clone is one. The rearrangement links TRBV28 to TRBJ2-1, with TRBD2 identical over 7 bases. The V gene end was trimmed by 6 bases and the J gene end by 5 bases; junction bases not matched to a gene: 13. The CDR3 contains 16 residues. Germline assignment: CDR1 MDHEN and CDR2 SYDVKM. The CDR3 nucleotides read TGTGCCAGCAGCCTCCCGGCGGGAGTTCAGGACAATGAGCAGTTCTTC. Translation: CASSLPAGVQDNEQFF.

This chain links TRBV7-2 with TRBJ1-1; the D gene is possibly TRBD1 (6 bases). Germline assignment: CDR1 SGHTA and CDR2 FQGNSA. V lost 5 bases to trimming and J lost 1 base, with 14 bases between them. This CDR3 contains 15 residues. CDR3 nucleotides: TGTGCCAGCAGCCCTCCTAGGGGGGGGAACACTGAAGCTTTCTTT. Translated, it gives CASSPPRGGNTEAFF. Based on the CDR3 plus reference TRBV7-2 and TRBJ1-1, the full variable domain is GAGVSQSPSNKVTEKGKDVELRCDPISGHTALYWYRQSLGQGLEFLIYFQGNSAPDKSGLPSDRFSAERTGGSVSTLTIQRTQQEDSAVYLCASSPPRGGNTEAFFGQGTRLTVV.

The chain carries TRBV9 and TRBJ2-7; 9 nucleotides align to TRBD2. Germline-derived CDR1 and CDR2 are SGDLS and YYNGEE. The trim removed 0 bases at V and 2 bases at J, leaving 3 bases unmatched. The length of the CDR3 is 15 residues. The CDR3 DNA is TGTGCCAGCAGCGTAGGTGGCGGGAGGGCCTACGAGCAGTACTTC. It translates to CASSVGGGRAYEQYF.

V gene TRBV27 combines with J gene TRBJ2-7, with 12 positions matching TRBD2. The CDR3 contains 15 residues. CDR1 MNHEY and CDR2 SMNVEV come from the germline V gene (reference sequence). Trimming at V came to 5 bases and at J to 4 bases, leaving 6 bases not matched to a gene. The CDR3 reads CASSSPGLAGYEQYF. For the CDR3, the DNA is TGTGCCAGCAGTAGTCCCGGACTAGCGGGGTACGAGCAGTACTTC.

This clone was detected only once. This chain joins TRBV5-4 and TRBJ2-3; D uncertain. V gave up 0 bases and J gave up 6 bases, with 8 bases separating them. Germline CDR1 is SGHNT and CDR2 is YYREEE (reference sequence). The CDR3 spans 13 residues. The CDR3 region has the DNA TGTGCCAGCAGCTTGGGTTTAGGTGATACGCAGTATTTT. It yields the protein CASSLGLGDTQYF.

The J gene is TRBJ2-1, the V gene TRBV4-3; 7 bases match TRBD1. This CDR3 spans 18 amino acids. Germline values: CDR1 LGHNA, CDR2 YSLEER. The V gene end was trimmed by 0 bases and the J gene end by 2 bases; junction bases not matched to a gene: 10. The CDR3 coding sequence is TGCGCCAGCAGCCAAGATCTCGGGATGACAGGGCCCTACAATGAGCAGTTCTTC. Translated: CASSQDLGMTGPYNEQFF.

This chain uses TRBV5-4 with TRBJ2-5, with D uncertain. The V end lost 0 bases, the J end lost 3 bases, and 12 bases lay between the germline ends. The germline V gene has CDR1 SGHNT and CDR2 YYREEE (reference sequence). The CDR3 has 15 amino acids. The CDR3 DNA sequence: TGTGCCAGCAGCTTGGATCCGTGGGCAGAAGAGACCCAGTACTTC. This gives the protein CASSLDPWAEETQYF.

The rearrangement joins TRBV27 to TRBJ2-2; tentative D call: TRBD1 (5 bases). CDR3 length equals 15 residues. Germline CDR1 and CDR2: MNHEY and SMNVEV (reference sequence). V was clipped by 6 bases and J by 6 bases, with 17 bases between them. The CDR3 bases are TGTGCCAGCAGAAGCGACAGCCTCTTACCCGGGGAGCTGTTTTTT. Translating gives CASRSDSLLPGELFF.

V gene TRBV5-4 combines with J gene TRBJ2-2; D possibly matches TRBD1 or TRBD2 (5 bases each). The germline V and J ends were trimmed by 3 bases and 2 bases, with 11 bases remaining between them. The CDR3 has 15 residues. Germline CDR1 reads SGHNT; CDR2 reads YYREEE (reference sequence). Here the CDR3 reads CASSSGRHNTGELFF. CDR3 sequence (DNA): TGTGCCAGCAGCTCGGGACGGCACAACACCGGGGAGCTGTTTTTT.

This CDR3 reads CASSLGTGAGYTF. CDR3 in DNA: TGTGCCAGCAGTTTAGGGACAGGGGCTGGCTACACCTTC. The chain has TRBV27 and TRBJ1-2; 10 positions match TRBD1. This CDR3 contains 13 residues. CDR1 is MNHEY and CDR2 is SMNVEV in the germline V gene (reference sequence). V was pared by 2 bases and J by 7 bases, with 1 base of the junction left unmatched.

The chain joins TRBV11-2 to TRBJ1-3; D ambiguous. There are 14 residues in the CDR3. Trimming removed 0 bases from V and 0 bases from J, with 3 bases in between. Germline V gene sequence: CDR1 SGHAT, CDR2 FQNNGV. DNA of the CDR3: TGTGCCAGCAGCTTAGACAGCTCTGGAAACACCATATATTTT. Encoded protein: CASSLDSSGNTIYF.

The chain uses TRBV27 and TRBJ1-5, with TRBD1 matching 11 bases. Germline V gene lookup returns CDR1 MNHEY and CDR2 SMNVEV (reference sequence). With 5 bases clipped from V and 2 bases from J, the junction kept 11 bases outside the gene matches. This CDR3 contains 18 residues. The CDR3 sequence is CASSPWGTGGSRNQPQHF. The CDR3 DNA follows: TGTGCCAGCAGTCCATGGGGGACAGGGGGTTCGCGCAATCAGCCCCAGCATTTT.

This chain links TRBV7-2 with TRBJ2-2; 9 bases are a match to TRBD1. The CDR3 has 18 residues. V lost 0 bases to trimming and J lost 5 bases; unmatched junction nucleotides: 10. Germline V gene data show CDR1 as SGHTA and CDR2 as FQGNSA. The DNA of the CDR3 is TGTGCCAGCAGCTTAGCCTTAGGGACAGGGCGGTCGACCGGGGAGCTGTTTTTT. Translating it yields CASSLALGTGRSTGELFF.

The CDR3 DNA reads TGTGCCAGCTCAGAGAGGACAGGGACTTCGTTGAACGAGCAGTACTTC. Encoded protein: CASSERTGTSLNEQYF. This chain connects TRBV18 to TRBJ2-7, with 8 bases matching TRBD1. Germline V gives CDR1 KGHSH, CDR2 LQKENI. V trimming: 5 bases; J trimming: 5 bases; junction bases outside the gene matches: 14. The CDR3 is 16 residues long.